The clone carrying this TCR beta chain has ten or more counts. Its antigen is unidentified. This sample is part of a study of T cells in Graves' hyperthyroidism and ophthalmopathy. Study conclusions and caveats: Researchers found most expanded thyroid clonotypes above 0.001 in blood as well. By a 13 V-J model, ophthalmopathy was set apart from stable hyperthyroidism.

Trimming removed 2 bases from V and 7 bases from J, with 14 bases in between. Per the germline V gene, CDR1 is SGHTA and CDR2 is FQGNSA. The CDR3 is 14 residues long. Those patients with uncontrolled infection, other autoimmune disease, pregnancy or lactation were excluded. Using 10 ml of fresh peripheral blood, PBMCs were prepared. Template material for amplifying TCR beta CDR3 regions consisted of RNA transcripts. The study used the HTBI primer set for a first-round RT-PCR of the TCR CDR3. TCRdb reprocessed the multiplex PCR reads via MiXCR and lists one record per CDR3 protein. The sample holds about 500,000 distinct CDR3 sequences; 16% are singletons and the top ten take over 25%.

This chain joins TRBV7-2 and TRBJ2-5; tentatively, D is TRBD1 (5 bases). This clonotype was sampled from a woman aged 25 to 39 with Graves' ophthalmopathy. Sequencing was carried out using blood. The CDR3 bases are TGTGCCAGCAGCTTACAACAGGTTGTCGGGACCCAGTACTTC. Amino acids: CASSLQQVVGTQYF.